There are a few counts of the clone carrying this T cell receptor beta chain. These data belong to a study of blood T cell repertoires in COVID-19. Sequenced by immunoSEQ multiplex PCR; TCRdb stores in-frame clones only, minus some. The sample shows roughly 38,000 clones, around four fifths of them seen only once. The V end was cut by 5 bases, the J end by 1 base, with 12 bases between. CDR3 length equals 15 residues. Germline CDR1 reads SGHRS; CDR2 reads YFSETQ. This clonotype was obtained from a man aged 50-60 years with active COVID-19. The chain has TRBV5-1 and TRBJ2-2; D perhaps matches TRBD2 (5 bases). Sample: peripheral blood. CDR3 loop: CASSPGGLNTGELFF. The DNA for the CDR3 is TGCGCCAGCAGTCCCGGAGGCCTGAACACCGGGGAGCTGTTTTTT. The whole variable domain, filled in from reference TRBV5-1 and TRBJ2-2, reads KAGVTQTPRYLIKTRGQQVTLSCSPISGHRSVSWYQQTPGQGLQFLFEYFSETQRNKGNFPGRFSGRQFSNSRSEMNVSTLELGDSALYLCASSPGGLNTGELFFGEGSRLTVL.